Shown below are 13 T cell receptor beta chains from a single sample sequenced in a study of blood T cell repertoires in COVID-19. Libraries were prepared by immunoSEQ multiplex PCR; TCRdb keeps only in-frame clonotypes and omits some of them. In the table there are about 92,000 clones, around 80% of which are singletons. Material: peripheral blood. These receptors came from a man in his forties or fifties who had recovered from COVID-19.

V gene TRBV5-4 combines with J gene TRBJ2-5; 12 bases match TRBD1. The V and J ends lost 0 bases and 5 bases, in that order; junction bases with no gene match: 8. The CDR3 has 17 amino acids. The V gene's germline CDR1 is SGHNT and CDR2 YYREEE (reference sequence). CDR3 region: CASSLVDGTGGLETQYF. CDR3 sequence (DNA): TGTGCCAGCAGCTTGGTCGACGGGACAGGGGGCTTGGAGACCCAGTACTTC.

The chain combines TRBV6-1 with TRBJ2-3, with no clear D. The germline V and J ends were trimmed by 0 bases and 2 bases, with 15 bases remaining between them. This CDR3 is built from 17 residues. Germline CDR1 and CDR2: MNHNS and SASEGT. CDR3 amino acids: CASSEALVQYLTDTQYF. CDR3 coding DNA: TGTGCCAGCAGTGAAGCCCTTGTACAATACCTCACAGATACGCAGTATTTT.

The chain links TRBV18 to TRBJ2-1; D possibly corresponds to TRBD2 (5 bases). V shed 5 bases and J shed 1 base, with 6 bases lying between them. Germline V lookup: CDR1 KGHSH, CDR2 LQKENI. This CDR3 region has 13 residues. The CDR3 DNA sequence: TGTGCCAGCTCAAGGGAGTCCTACAATGAGCAGTTCTTC. Its translation is CASSRESYNEQFF.

This sequence joins TRBV11-2 and TRBJ2-3, with 7 bases matching TRBD2. CDR3 size: 18 residues. CDR1 SGHAT and CDR2 FQNNGV come from the germline V gene. Germline trimming cut 2 bases from V and 0 bases from J; bases unmatched to any gene: 11. CDR3 loop: CASSLRGSSGTSTDTQYF. DNA for the CDR3: TGTGCCAGCAGCTTAAGGGGCTCCAGCGGGACTAGCACAGATACGCAGTATTTT.

The genes are TRBV11-2 and TRBJ1-2; tentative D call: TRBD1 (6 bases). Germline V lookup: CDR1 SGHAT, CDR2 FQNNGV. The V end was cut by 3 bases, the J end by 5 bases, with 10 bases between. This CDR3 has 13 residues. The chain's CDR3 is CASSLAGAYGYTF. CDR3 DNA: TGTGCCAGCAGCTTGGCAGGGGCATATGGCTACACCTTC.

This rearrangement joins TRBV18 to TRBJ2-3; TRBD1 is a possible D gene (8 bases). V was cut by 5 bases and J by 1 base, with 16 bases left in between. The CDR3 contains 16 residues. Germline loops: CDR1 KGHSH, CDR2 LQKENI. For the CDR3, the DNA is TGTGCCAGCTCATCCGGGGGGACAGGAGGCACAGATACGCAGTATTTT. It codes for CASSSGGTGGTDTQYF.

This chain connects TRBV5-1 to TRBJ1-1; maybe TRBD1 (6 bases). This CDR3 contains 14 residues. Germline CDR1 SGHRS, CDR2 YFSETQ. V gave up 0 bases and J gave up 4 bases, with 10 bases separating them. The CDR3 nucleotides are TGCGCCAGCAGCTTGGGACAGGAATTCACTGAAGCTTTCTTT. This sequence encodes CASSLGQEFTEAFF. Complete variable domain (other parts from reference TRBV5-1 and TRBJ1-1): KAGVTQTPRYLIKTRGQQVTLSCSPISGHRSVSWYQQTPGQGLQFLFEYFSETQRNKGNFPGRFSGRQFSNSRSEMNVSTLELGDSALYLCASSLGQEFTEAFFGQGTRLTVV.

The chain couples TRBV19 to TRBJ1-5, with D unresolved. Germline assignment: CDR1 LNHDA and CDR2 SQIVND (reference sequence). Trimming pared 5 bases from V and 2 bases from J, leaving 19 bases between. This CDR3 region has 17 residues. As DNA, the CDR3 is TGTGCCAGTAGTGTCCGGCCATACGGCGGCCGCAATCAGCCCCAGCATTTT. Its translation is CASSVRPYGGRNQPQHF.

The chain employs TRBV14 and TRBJ1-2, with 8 bases identical to TRBD1. The germline V gene encodes CDR1 SGHDN and CDR2 FVKESK. J lost 8 bases, V lost 2 bases, and 28 bases had no gene match. The CDR3 runs 21 residues. The DNA of the CDR3 is TGTGCCAGCAGCCAACCCCCCGGGGGGTGGACAGGGTCGTTATTATGCTGCGGCTACACCTTC. Protein product: CASSQPPGGWTGSLLCCGYTF.

The genes are TRBV10-3 and TRBJ1-1, with TRBD1 matching 10 bases. CDR1 ENHRY and CDR2 SYGVKD come from the germline V gene. V shed 6 bases, J shed 3 bases, and the junction held 13 bases outside the gene matches. The CDR3 is 17 residues long. DNA of the CDR3: TGTGCCATCAGGAAATCGACAGGGGGCTATGGGGACACTGAAGCTTTCTTT. The encoded protein is CAIRKSTGGYGDTEAFF.

The rearrangement joins TRBV27 to TRBJ2-7; no clear D gene. The CDR3 has 13 residues. The V and J ends lost 3 bases and 1 base respectively, with 7 bases between them. The germline V gene encodes CDR1 MNHEY and CDR2 SMNVEV (reference sequence). DNA of the CDR3: TGTGCCAGCAGTTTTGACAAATCCTACGAGCAGTACTTC. Protein product: CASSFDKSYEQYF.

This chain links TRBV3-1 (or the pseudogene TRBV3-2) with TRBJ2-6; 7 bases fit TRBD1. CDR3 length: 18 residues. V dropped 4 bases and J dropped 0; count of bases not matched to a gene: 9. The germline gives CDR1 LGHDT, CDR2 YNNKEL (reference sequence). CDR3 region: CASSPKQGTSSGANVLTF. CDR3 sequence (DNA): TGTGCCAGCAGCCCAAAACAGGGGACATCCTCTGGGGCCAACGTCCTGACTTTC.

CDR3 loop: CASSSRRGGASDTQYF. The CDR3 DNA follows: TGTGCCAGCAGCTCCCGCCGAGGGGGCGCATCAGATACGCAGTATTTT. The rearrangement links TRBV7-2 to TRBJ2-3; 7 bases line up with TRBD1. The CDR3 is 16 amino acids. Germline lookup yields CDR1 SGHTA and CDR2 FQGNSA. After removal of 4 bases from V and 4 bases from J, the junction contained 11 bases not matched to a gene.